The rows below give T cell receptor beta chains drawn from one sample of a study of blood T cells in healthy people across ages. TCRdb reprocessed the 5' RACE reads via MiXCR and lists one record per CDR3 protein. The sample records some 850,000 distinct CDR3 sequences, roughly 24% being singletons. The sample was also linked to a second study, of T cells of mothers and their children.

Sequencing was carried out using blood. The source is a boy younger than 18 in good health. Each CDR3 is given with its conserved first and last residue. D genes are given only for firm matches. Clone sizes are given selectively: once, few, many, or a class where the clone is expanded.

TRBD1,TRBV20-1,.,TRBJ1-2,CSAMDRVPGYTF,TGCAGTGCTATGGACAGGGTTCCGGGCTACACCTTC
TRBD2,TRBV5-1,once,TRBJ2-3,CASSVTSGTDTQYF,TGCGCCAGCAGCGTGACTAGCGGCACAGATACGCAGTATTTT
TRBD1,TRBV12-3/TRBV12-4,many,TRBJ2-6,CASSFDRAGANVLTF,TGTGCCAGCAGTTTCGACAGGGCTGGGGCCAACGTCCTGACTTTC
.,TRBV21-1,few,TRBJ1-1,CASRRGAWNTEAFF,TGTGCCAGCAGAAGGGGGGCATGGAACACTGAAGCTTTCTTT
TRBD1,TRBV12-3/TRBV12-4,.,TRBJ1-4,CASSHGQGNIPEKLFF,TGTGCCAGCAGCCACGGACAGGGGAATATCCCCGAAAAACTGTTTTTT
TRBD1,TRBV28,.,TRBJ2-6,CASSPDRVNFSGANVLTF,TGTGCCAGCAGTCCCGACAGGGTGAATTTTAGTGGGGCCAACGTCCTGACTTTC
TRBD1,TRBV13,.,TRBJ2-4,CASSLQGAGRNIQYF,TGTGCCAGCAGCTTACAGGGGGCAGGGAGGAACATTCAGTACTTC
.,TRBV5-5,few,TRBJ2-3,CASSLNLGGLSTDTQYF,TGTGCCAGCAGCTTGAATTTGGGGGGACTTAGCACAGATACGCAGTATTTT
.,TRBV7-6,.,TRBJ2-7,CASSSGSYSAYEQYF,TGTGCCAGCAGTTCCGGGTCTTATTCAGCCTACGAGCAGTACTTC
TRBD2,TRBV20-1,few,TRBJ2-5,CSAPRLAGGPWEETQYF,TGCAGTGCTCCCCGCCTAGCGGGGGGGCCTTGGGAGGAGACCCAGTACTTC
.,TRBV6-5,.,TRBJ1-1,CASNLQGDTEAFF,TGTGCCAGCAATCTACAGGGTGACACTGAAGCTTTCTTT
TRBD1,TRBV10-3,.,TRBJ2-1,CAISVGDRGYNEQFF,TGTGCCATCAGTGTGGGGGACAGGGGATACAATGAGCAGTTCTTC
TRBD2,TRBV7-3,.,TRBJ2-5,CASSLRGGVRETQYF,TGTGCCAGCAGCTTACGCGGGGGGGTTAGAGAGACCCAGTACTTC
.,TRBV7-9,.,TRBJ2-3,CASSSELLRNRDTQYF,TGTGCCAGCAGCTCCGAACTACTTCGAAATAGGGATACGCAGTATTTT
.,TRBV7-2,many,TRBJ2-2,CASSFRGTRKNTGELFF,TGTGCCAGCAGCTTTAGGGGGACCCGTAAGAACACCGGGGAGCTGTTTTTT
TRBD1,TRBV20-1,.,TRBJ2-1,CSARVTGTGGNEQFF,TGCAGTGCTAGAGTGACCGGGACAGGGGGGAATGAGCAGTTCTTC
.,TRBV20-1,.,TRBJ2-6,CSARSQAWANVLTF,TGCAGTGCTAGATCACAGGCCTGGGCCAACGTCCTGACTTTC
.,TRBV7-9,.,TRBJ2-2,CASSLPEELFF,TGTGCCAGCAGCCTTCCCGAAGAGCTGTTTTTT
.,TRBV9,.,TRBJ2-7,CASSVGQFYEQYF,TGTGCCAGCAGCGTAGGGCAATTCTACGAGCAGTACTTC
TRBD1,TRBV20-1,.,TRBJ2-5,CSARRTGGVKETQYF,TGCAGTGCTCGGCGGACAGGGGGCGTGAAAGAGACCCAGTACTTC
.,TRBV28,.,TRBJ1-4,CASRDRVPRGEKLFF,TGTGCCAGCAGGGACCGGGTCCCGAGAGGGGAAAAACTGTTTTTT
.,TRBV20-1,few,TRBJ2-7,CSAQIGSSSYEQYF,TGCAGTGCTCAGATTGGGAGTAGCTCCTACGAGCAGTACTTC
.,TRBV5-1,.,TRBJ2-1,CATRPSPSSYNEQFF,TGCGCCACCCGACCTAGCCCCAGCTCCTACAATGAGCAGTTCTTC
.,TRBV4-2,.,TRBJ2-3,CASSQVPGSSTDTQYF,TGTGCCAGCAGCCAAGTGCCGGGATCTAGCACAGATACGCAGTATTTT
.,TRBV5-1,few,TRBJ1-1,CASSIKGAPRGNTEAFF,TGCGCCAGCAGCATTAAAGGGGCCCCGAGAGGGAACACTGAAGCTTTCTTT
.,TRBV10-3,.,TRBJ1-2,CAISEGHNYGYTF,TGTGCCATCAGTGAGGGGCATAACTATGGCTACACCTTC
.,TRBV21-1,.,TRBJ2-7,CASPLPGTGYYEQYF,TGTGCCAGCCCACTACCAGGGACAGGGTACTACGAGCAGTACTTC
.,TRBV12-3/TRBV12-4,few,TRBJ2-6,CASSSGVTGANVLTF,TGTGCCAGCAGTTCAGGGGTGACTGGGGCCAACGTCCTGACTTTC
.,TRBV30,few,TRBJ1-1,CAWSQGYTEAFF,TGTGCCTGGAGTCAGGGTTACACTGAAGCTTTCTTT
.,TRBV11-2,few,TRBJ1-6,CASSEKATGFNSPLHF,TGTGCCAGCAGCGAGAAGGCGACAGGTTTCAATTCACCCCTCCACTTT
TRBD1,TRBV5-4,few,TRBJ2-7,CASSLDLGQGSNYEQYF,TGTGCCAGCAGCTTGGATCTCGGACAGGGGTCCAACTACGAGCAGTACTTC
.,TRBV7-2,.,TRBJ2-5,CASRLQTVETQYF,TGTGCCAGCAGGCTCCAGACAGTCGAGACCCAGTACTTC
.,TRBV7-3,few,TRBJ2-5,CASSLGTRAETQYF,TGTGCCAGCAGCTTAGGGACCCGGGCAGAGACCCAGTACTTC
TRBD1,TRBV12-3/TRBV12-4,.,TRBJ2-2,CASSLGTGYTGELFF,TGTGCCAGCAGTTTGGGGACAGGGTACACCGGGGAGCTGTTTTTT
TRBD2,TRBV20-1,.,TRBJ2-3,CSARSGGGTDTQYF,TGCAGTGCCCGTAGCGGGGGGGGCACAGATACGCAGTATTTT
TRBD1,TRBV20-1,.,TRBJ2-1,CSAPGQGTDNEQFF,TGCAGTGCCCCGGGACAGGGAACGGACAATGAGCAGTTCTTC
.,TRBV4-1,once,TRBJ2-5,CASSQERGLETQYF,TGCGCCAGCAGCCAGGAACGGGGTCTGGAGACCCAGTACTTC
.,TRBV5-1,.,TRBJ2-3,CASSLDSRTDTQYF,TGCGCCAGCAGCCTGGACAGCCGCACAGATACGCAGTATTTT
TRBD1,TRBV3-1,.,TRBJ2-7,CASSPSTGGPEQYF,TGTGCCAGCAGCCCCTCGACAGGGGGCCCCGAGCAGTACTTC
.,TRBV10-2,few,TRBJ2-5,CATKQPPGETQYF,TGCGCCACCAAACAACCCCCAGGGGAGACCCAGTACTTC
.,TRBV10-3,few,TRBJ2-3,CASLRGASTDTQYF,TGTGCCAGCCTAAGGGGCGCAAGCACAGATACGCAGTATTTT
.,TRBV30,few,TRBJ1-4,CAWSVRAAGNEKLFF,TGTGCCTGGAGTGTAAGGGCGGCGGGTAATGAAAAACTGTTTTTT
.,TRBV2,.,TRBJ2-5,CASSADETEETQYF,TGTGCCAGCAGTGCGGACGAGACGGAAGAGACCCAGTACTTC
TRBD1,TRBV2,few,TRBJ2-5,CASTPLAQTRGPQETQYF,TGTGCCAGCACCCCCCTGGCCCAAACAAGGGGGCCTCAAGAGACCCAGTACTTC
.,TRBV2,once,TRBJ2-5,CASSNLRQETQYF,TGTGCCAGCAGCAATCTCCGCCAAGAGACCCAGTACTTC
TRBD1,TRBV6-5,.,TRBJ1-2,CASSYGAGGNYGYTF,TGTGCCAGCAGTTACGGGGCAGGGGGTAACTATGGCTACACCTTC
.,TRBV6-6,.,TRBJ1-4,CASSYSGGESGKLFF,TGTGCCAGCAGTTACTCGGGGGGAGAGAGCGGAAAACTGTTTTTT
.,TRBV7-2,few,TRBJ1-1,CASSLGAYGTEASF,TGTGCCAGCAGCTTAGGGGCCTACGGCACTGAAGCTTCCTTT
.,TRBV7-9,many,TRBJ2-1,CASSAQYNEQFF,TGTGCCAGCAGCGCCCAGTACAATGAGCAGTTCTTC
.,TRBV6-2/TRBV6-3,few,TRBJ2-7,CASSYVFGYEQYF,TGTGCCAGCAGTTACGTCTTCGGCTACGAGCAGTACTTC
.,TRBV4-1,few,TRBJ1-2,CASSQERRDLRPYGYTF,TGCGCCAGCAGCCAAGAGCGGAGGGACCTCCGCCCCTATGGCTACACCTTC
.,TRBV28,few,TRBJ1-2,CASITTGLYYGYTF,TGTGCCAGCATCACCACCGGACTCTACTATGGCTACACCTTC
.,TRBV5-1,.,TRBJ2-7,CASSLDRPKTSSYEQYF,TGCGCCAGCAGCTTGGACAGGCCTAAGACGAGCTCCTACGAGCAGTACTTC
.,TRBV4-1,.,TRBJ2-1,CASRPLGLAGASNEQFF,TGCGCCAGCAGACCCCTGGGCTTGGCGGGGGCCAGCAATGAGCAGTTCTTC
TRBD1,TRBV20-1,.,TRBJ1-2,CSALGQDYGYTF,TGCAGTGCTCTAGGACAGGACTATGGCTACACCTTC
.,TRBV5-5,.,TRBJ2-7,CASSLEGSLYGPQPFYEQYF,TGTGCCAGCAGCTTGGAAGGCAGTTTGTATGGGCCACAACCGTTCTACGAGCAGTACTTC
.,TRBV10-2,.,TRBJ2-5,CASSEQIGGGKETQYF,TGCGCCAGCAGTGAGCAGATAGGGGGGGGGAAAGAGACCCAGTACTTC
.,TRBV28,few,TRBJ1-2,CASRAATGYGYTF,TGTGCCAGCAGGGCCGCGACAGGCTATGGCTACACCTTC
.,TRBV5-1,few,TRBJ2-5,CASSLVSSSQETQYF,TGCGCCAGCAGCTTGGTCAGCAGCAGCCAAGAGACCCAGTACTTC
.,TRBV6-2/TRBV6-3,few,TRBJ2-7,CASSMGGANEQYF,TGTGCCAGTAGCATGGGGGGGGCCAACGAGCAGTACTTC